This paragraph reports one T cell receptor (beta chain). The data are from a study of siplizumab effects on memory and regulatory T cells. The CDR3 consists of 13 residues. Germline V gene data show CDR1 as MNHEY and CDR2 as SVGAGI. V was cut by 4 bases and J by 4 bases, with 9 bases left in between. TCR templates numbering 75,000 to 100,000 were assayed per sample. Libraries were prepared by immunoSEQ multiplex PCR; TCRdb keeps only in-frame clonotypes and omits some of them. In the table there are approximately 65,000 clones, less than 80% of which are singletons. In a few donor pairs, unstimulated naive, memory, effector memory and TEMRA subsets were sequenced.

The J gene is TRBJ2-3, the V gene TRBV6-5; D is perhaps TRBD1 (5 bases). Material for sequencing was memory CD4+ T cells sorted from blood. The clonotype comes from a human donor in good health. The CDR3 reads CASSSGQSDTQYF. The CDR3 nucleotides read TGTGCCAGCAGTTCCGGACAATCAGATACGCAGTATTTT.